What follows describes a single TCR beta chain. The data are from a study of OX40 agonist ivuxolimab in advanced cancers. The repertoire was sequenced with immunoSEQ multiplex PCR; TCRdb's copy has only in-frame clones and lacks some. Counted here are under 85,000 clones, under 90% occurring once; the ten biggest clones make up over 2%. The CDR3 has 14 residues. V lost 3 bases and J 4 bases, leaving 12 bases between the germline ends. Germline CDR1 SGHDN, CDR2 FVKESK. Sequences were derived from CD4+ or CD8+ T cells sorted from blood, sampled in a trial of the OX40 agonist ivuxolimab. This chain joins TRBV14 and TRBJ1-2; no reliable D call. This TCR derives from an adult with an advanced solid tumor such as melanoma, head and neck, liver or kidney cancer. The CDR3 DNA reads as TGTGCCAGCAGCCACCCAAGACTCCCCTATGGCTACACCTTC. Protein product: CASSHPRLPYGYTF.